These T cell receptor beta chains were read from a single sample in a study of shared clonotypes between healthy human individuals. Sequencing used immunoSEQ multiplex PCR; TCRdb keeps in-frame clones, though not all of them. The table lists roughly 810,000 clones, 96% of them singletons. The sequencing sample was made of naive CD8+ T cells sorted from blood. The receptors come from a man aged 25-40 years in good health. The CDR3 runs from the conserved cysteine through the conserved F or W. A D gene is named only where the DNA matches it firmly. Not all rows give a size; the values are once, few, many and, for expanded clones, a class.

TRBV7-9	-	TRBJ2-7	-	TGTGCCAGCAGCTTAGTGGTTAGGGGGTTGTATGACGAGCAGTACTTC	CASSLVVRGLYDEQYF
TRBV9	TRBD1	TRBJ2-3	-	TGTGCCAGCAGCGGTAGGCGTCGCGGACAGGGGAGCACAGATACGCAGTATTTT	CASSGRRRGQGSTDTQYF
TRBV29-1	TRBD1	TRBJ2-5	-	TGCAGCGTTGAAGGAAGTCCAGGGGGTCGGGAGACCCAGTACTTC	CSVEGSPGGRETQYF
TRBV25-1	TRBD1	TRBJ1-4	-	TGTGCCAGCAGTACCCGACAGGGCGGGAATGAAAAACTGTTTTTT	CASSTRQGGNEKLFF
TRBV19	-	TRBJ2-3	-	TGTGCCAGTAGTACGCTATCAGGAGATACGCAGTATTTT	CASSTLSGDTQYF
TRBV4-1	-	TRBJ2-1	-	TGCGCCAGCAGCCCGAGCGAGGTCAACAATGAGCAGTTCTTC	CASSPSEVNNEQFF
TRBV7-9	TRBD2	TRBJ2-7	once	TGTGCCAGCAGCTCCATTAGCGGGAGGGGTTACGAGCAGTACTTC	CASSSISGRGYEQYF
TRBV30	-	TRBJ2-2	few	TGTGCCTGGAGGAACAGGTACACCGGGGAGCTGTTTTTT	CAWRNRYTGELFF
TRBV15	TRBD1	TRBJ2-7	-	TGTGCCACCAGCAGAGGCCAGCCGGGACAGGGTCCTTACGAGCAGTACTTC	CATSRGQPGQGPYEQYF
TRBV2	-	TRBJ1-2	-	TGTGCCAGCACATCACACCATAAAAACTATGGCTACACCTTC	CASTSHHKNYGYTF
TRBV7-9	TRBD1	TRBJ2-7	-	TGTGCCAGCAGCCCTACGGGTACAGGGGGAGAGCAGTACTTC	CASSPTGTGGEQYF
TRBV4-1	-	TRBJ2-5	-	TGCGCCAGCAGCCAAGTCGCACTATCTCAAGAGACCCAGTACTTC	CASSQVALSQETQYF
TRBV7-9	-	TRBJ1-1	-	TGTGCCAGCAGCAAAGAGACAGAACCTACTGAAGCTTTCTTT	CASSKETEPTEAFF
TRBV4-3	-	TRBJ1-5	once	TGCGCCAGCAGCCTTGGGATAAACTTGAATCAGCCCCAGCATTTT	CASSLGINLNQPQHF
TRBV29-1	-	TRBJ1-4	-	TGCAGCGTTGAAAAAATAGCCGGGACGCATGGGGGACGAAAACTGTTTTTT	CSVEKIAGTHGGRKLFF
TRBV7-9	-	TRBJ1-5	-	TGTGCCAGCAGCTTAGTCGGCAGGGGCCAGCCCCAGCATTTT	CASSLVGRGQPQHF
TRBV4-1	TRBD2	TRBJ2-1	-	TGCGCCAGCCGCCTGGCTAGCGGACGCAATGAGCAGTTCTTC	CASRLASGRNEQFF
TRBV7-9	-	TRBJ2-7	once	TGTGCCAGCAGCTTAATGGACAATCCCGAGCAGTACTTC	CASSLMDNPEQYF
TRBV9	TRBD1	TRBJ1-5	-	TGTGCCAGCGGAAAGACAGGGGGAGTGCAGCCCCAGCATTTT	CASGKTGGVQPQHF
TRBV11-2	-	TRBJ1-1	-	TGTGCCAGCAGCTTAGCAGGGGTCGGTACTGAAGCTTTCTTT	CASSLAGVGTEAFF
TRBV6-4	TRBD2	TRBJ2-1	-	TGTGCCAGCAGTCTCAATCCGGGACTAGCATATGATGAGCAGTTCTTC	CASSLNPGLAYDEQFF
TRBV18	-	TRBJ1-5	-	TGTGCCAGCTCACCATCTGGGGATCAGCCCCAGCATTTT	CASSPSGDQPQHF
TRBV7-7	-	TRBJ2-3	-	TGTGCTAGCAGCCGTTCGACAGGCCCCGCGGATACGCAGTATTTT	CASSRSTGPADTQYF
TRBV18	-	TRBJ2-2	-	TGTGCCAGCTCACCACAGGGATCGAACACCGGGGAGCTGTTTTTT	CASSPQGSNTGELFF
TRBV12-5	-	TRBJ2-1	-	TGTGCTAGTGGTCCCCAGGGGGGGGGTGAGCAGTTCTTC	CASGPQGGGEQFF
TRBV7-9	-	TRBJ1-1	-	TGTGCCAGCAGCTTCGAGGGGAACACTGAAGCTTTCTTT	CASSFEGNTEAFF
TRBV7-8	TRBD2	TRBJ2-1	once	TGTGCCAGCAGCGCCCAAGCGGGAGGGCCTTATAATGAGCAGTTCTTC	CASSAQAGGPYNEQFF
TRBV5-5	-	TRBJ1-1	-	TGTGCCAGCAGCTTGTGGGGGGGCACTGAAGCTTTCTTT	CASSLWGGTEAFF
TRBV28	-	TRBJ2-7	-	TGTGCCAGCAGTTTTGAGACAGACGCCTACGAGCAGTACTTC	CASSFETDAYEQYF